The rows below give T cell receptor beta chains drawn from one sample of a study of OX40 agonist ivuxolimab in advanced cancers. Clones were read by immunoSEQ multiplex PCR, and TCRdb kept only the in-frame ones, dropping some. The sample records around 35,000 clones, roughly 87% being singletons. The starting material was CD4+ or CD8+ T cells sorted from blood, obtained in a trial of the OX40 agonist ivuxolimab. These receptors all stem from an adult with an advanced solid tumor such as melanoma, head and neck, liver or kidney cancer. CDR3s include the opening cysteine and the closing phenylalanine or tryptophan. A D gene is named only where the DNA matches it firmly. A clone size is listed for some rows: how often the clone was seen (once, few, many), or a class if it is expanded.

NA	TRBV15	TRBD2	TRBJ2-5	TGTGCCACCAGCACCAGACTAGCGGGGGGGCCTTGGGAGACCCAGTACTTC	CATSTRLAGGPWETQYF
NA	TRBV12-5	NA	TRBJ1-5	TGTGCTAGTGTTTTAGGGCCGGGCCAGCCCCAGCATTTT	CASVLGPGQPQHF
few	TRBV4-1	NA	TRBJ1-2	TGCGCCAGCAGCCAAGAGCCCGGGACTGGGGATGGCTACACCTTC	CASSQEPGTGDGYTF
NA	TRBV5-1	TRBD2	TRBJ2-4	TGCGCCAGCAGCTTGAACGGACTAGCGGGGGGCCGGGAAAACATTCAGTACTTC	CASSLNGLAGGRENIQYF
NA	TRBV2	TRBD1	TRBJ2-5	TGTGCCAGCCTCGGGGACAGGCCTCAAGAGACCCAGTACTTC	CASLGDRPQETQYF
NA	TRBV9	TRBD1	TRBJ2-5	TGTGCCAGCAGCGTCGGGACAGCTTCCCAAGAGACCCAGTACTTC	CASSVGTASQETQYF
NA	TRBV9	NA	TRBJ1-6	TGTGCCAGCAGCGGCGCCTACGGTTCACCCCTCCACTTT	CASSGAYGSPLHF
NA	TRBV6-5	NA	TRBJ1-5	TGTGCCAGCAGCAGGGATAGCAATCAGCCCCAGCATTTT	CASSRDSNQPQHF
NA	TRBV5-1	NA	TRBJ1-1	TGCGCCAGCAGCTCGCAGGACAGCTCTATGAACACTGAAGCTTTCTTT	CASSSQDSSMNTEAFF
NA	TRBV9	TRBD2	TRBJ2-1	TGTGCCAGCAGCGTAAGCGGGGGGCCCTACAATGAGCAGTTCTTC	CASSVSGGPYNEQFF
NA	TRBV2	TRBD1	TRBJ2-7	TGTGCCAGCAGTGATGGACAGGGGGCGACTGAGCAGTACTTC	CASSDGQGATEQYF
once	TRBV5-6	TRBD1	TRBJ1-1	TGTGCCAGCAGCTCCTGGGACAGGGTTCAGTCTGAAGCTTTCTTT	CASSSWDRVQSEAFF
NA	TRBV5-6	NA	TRBJ2-3	TGTGCCAGTAGCTTACCGGGAGAATGGGTAGATACGCAGTATTTT	CASSLPGEWVDTQYF
once	TRBV5-1	NA	TRBJ1-2	TGCGCCAGCAGGGGGGGAAACTATGGCTACACCTTC	CASRGGNYGYTF
once	TRBV5-4	NA	TRBJ1-2	TGTGCCAGCAGCTTAGGGCAGGGTGGATATGGCTACACCTTC	CASSLGQGGYGYTF
NA	TRBV6-1	NA	TRBJ2-7	TGTGCCAGCAGTGAAGCGAGGGGGGGCGAGCAGTACTTC	CASSEARGGEQYF
NA	TRBV27	NA	TRBJ1-5	TGTGCCAGCAGTTTGTGGGACAATCAGCCCCAGCATTTT	CASSLWDNQPQHF
NA	TRBV19	NA	TRBJ1-1	TGTGCCAGTAGTATTTCGTCAGGGTTCACTGAAGCTTTCTTT	CASSISSGFTEAFF
NA	TRBV6-5	NA	TRBJ2-5	TGTGCCAGCAGTTTGACAGGTCCACAAGAGACCCAGTACTTC	CASSLTGPQETQYF
NA	TRBV4-3	TRBD1	TRBJ2-3	TGCGCCAGCAGCGCCCGACAGGGTAGGACAGATACGCAGTATTTT	CASSARQGRTDTQYF
NA	TRBV9	NA	TRBJ2-1	TGTGCCAGCAGCGTAGTTGCGGGGCGCTACAATGAGCAGTTCTTC	CASSVVAGRYNEQFF
once	TRBV4-2	NA	TRBJ2-3	TGTGCCAGCAGCCAAGAAAGGGGCACAGATACGCAGTATTTT	CASSQERGTDTQYF
NA	TRBV13	NA	TRBJ2-7	TGTGCCAGCAGCTTAGGTAGCCATTACGAGCAGTACTTC	CASSLGSHYEQYF
NA	TRBV6-5	NA	TRBJ1-5	TGTGCCAGCAGTTACTGGCAGAGCAATCAGCCCCAGCATTTT	CASSYWQSNQPQHF
NA	TRBV5-4	TRBD2	TRBJ2-7	TGTGCCAGCAGCTTGGGGGGAGGGACCTCCTACGAGCAGTACTTC	CASSLGGGTSYEQYF
NA	TRBV19	TRBD1	TRBJ1-2	TGTGCCAGTGGACAGGGGAAGAACTATGGCTACACCTTC	CASGQGKNYGYTF
NA	TRBV12-2	NA	TRBJ1-6	TGTGCAAGTCGTCTACAGGGTGAGAATTCACCCCTCCACTTT	CASRLQGENSPLHF
NA	TRBV5-1	TRBD1	TRBJ2-5	TGCGCCAGCAGCTTCCCGGGACAGGGGCCGTCAGAGACCCAGTACTTC	CASSFPGQGPSETQYF
NA	TRBV27	NA	TRBJ1-1	TGTGCCAGCAGTTCAGAAGACATGAACACTGAAGCTTTCTTT	CASSSEDMNTEAFF
NA	TRBV7-9	NA	TRBJ2-3	TGTGCCAGCCGCCACCCCCCTCTCAGTGGGCCCCGCACAGATACGCAGTATTTT	CASRHPPLSGPRTDTQYF
NA	TRBV4-1	TRBD1	TRBJ2-7	TGCGCCAGCAGCCAAAGCCGGGACAGCTCCTACGAGCAGTACTTC	CASSQSRDSSYEQYF
NA	TRBV7-9	NA	TRBJ2-2	TGTGCCAGCAGCTCCCTTAGGGGCGAGGGCACCGGGGAGCTGTTTTTT	CASSSLRGEGTGELFF
NA	TRBV19	NA	TRBJ2-6	TGTGCCAGTAGTCCGAGGGATACGGGGGCCAACGTCCTGACTTTC	CASSPRDTGANVLTF
NA	TRBV5-6	NA	TRBJ1-3	TGTGCCAGCAGCTTGGCCGCTATGGGAAACACCATATATTTT	CASSLAAMGNTIYF
NA	TRBV7-6	TRBD1	TRBJ1-1	TGTGCCAGCAGCCCGAGACAGGGCGCCGACACTGAAGCTTTCTTT	CASSPRQGADTEAFF
NA	TRBV27	NA	TRBJ2-7	TGTGCCAGCAGTTTAGGGCGGGCCTACGAGCAGTACTTC	CASSLGRAYEQYF
medium-sized	TRBV5-1	TRBD1	TRBJ1-1	TGCGCCAGCAGCCCTAGGGGGCTCGGGACTGAAGCTTTCTTT	CASSPRGLGTEAFF
NA	TRBV5-4	NA	TRBJ1-2	TGCGCCAGCAGCCAAGGCCCGGGACAATTCTATGGCTACACCTTC	CASSQGPGQFYGYTF
NA	TRBV5-5	TRBD2	TRBJ2-1	TGTGCCAGCAGCTTGGCCGAAGCGGGGCCAGACAATGAGCAGTTCTTC	CASSLAEAGPDNEQFF
NA	TRBV4-3	NA	TRBJ2-7	TGCGCCAGCAGCATGGGGTCTGCCGAACCCGAGCAGTACTTC	CASSMGSAEPEQYF
NA	TRBV6-5	TRBD1	TRBJ1-2	TGTGCCAGCAGTGACGGACAGGGTCCTGGCTACACCTTC	CASSDGQGPGYTF
NA	TRBV27	TRBD1	TRBJ2-7	TGTGCCAGCAGTCTCTCTCTCAGAGGGGACAGGGTCTTTTACGAGCAGTACTTC	CASSLSLRGDRVFYEQYF
NA	TRBV11-2	NA	TRBJ2-2	TGTGCCAGCAGCTTAGATTCAGGGATTACGGGCACCGGGGAGCTGTTTTTT	CASSLDSGITGTGELFF
once	TRBV13	NA	TRBJ1-1	TGTGCCAGCAGCTTAGGACGGGCAAACACTGAAGCTTTCTTT	CASSLGRANTEAFF
once	TRBV29-1	NA	TRBJ2-2	TGCAGCGTTGAAGAGGGGGCCGTCACCGGGGAGCTGTTTTTT	CSVEEGAVTGELFF
NA	TRBV29-1	TRBD1	TRBJ1-2	TGCAGCGTTGAGGGACAGGGCACCTATGGCTACACCTTC	CSVEGQGTYGYTF
NA	TRBV20-1	NA	TRBJ2-7	TGCAGTGCCGTCCTATCCTACGAGCAGTACTTC	CSAVLSYEQYF
NA	TRBV6-6	NA	TRBJ2-5	TGTGCCAGCACTCCTTCCCCGGAGACCCAGTACTTC	CASTPSPETQYF
NA	TRBV7-6	TRBD1	TRBJ1-1	TGTGCCAGCAGCCACGCGACAGGGGGAGGCACTGAAGCTTTCTTT	CASSHATGGGTEAFF
NA	TRBV9	TRBD1	TRBJ1-1	TGTGCCAGCAGCGTAGATCCAGGGGGGACTGAAGCTTTCTTT	CASSVDPGGTEAFF